This is a list of T cell receptor beta chains from one sample in a study of OX40 agonist ivuxolimab in advanced cancers. Sequencing used immunoSEQ multiplex PCR; TCRdb keeps in-frame clones, though not all of them. Found here are some 74,000 clones, more than 75% of them singletons; the top ten hold more than 0.75%. Sequenced material: CD4+ or CD8+ T cells sorted from blood, taken in a trial of the OX40 agonist ivuxolimab. These receptors all stem from an adult with an advanced solid tumor such as melanoma, head and neck, liver or kidney cancer. CDR3s include the opening cysteine and the closing phenylalanine or tryptophan. The D gene is left open where the match is weak. A row's size may be missing; if present it is once, few, many or a size class.

v_gene: TRBV6-1; j_gene: TRBJ1-4; abundance: .; d_gene: .; CDR3aa: CASRSGQRNEKLFF; CDR3nt: TGTGCCAGCAGATCGGGACAAAGGAATGAAAAACTGTTTTTT
v_gene: TRBV5-5; j_gene: TRBJ2-7; abundance: .; d_gene: .; CDR3aa: CASSLQLLSYEQYF; CDR3nt: TGTGCCAGCAGCTTGCAGCTCCTTTCCTACGAGCAGTACTTC
v_gene: TRBV5-4; j_gene: TRBJ1-1; abundance: .; d_gene: .; CDR3aa: CASSLGQGRPSTEAFF; CDR3nt: TGTGCCAGCAGCTTGGGCCAAGGAAGGCCATCTACCGAAGCTTTCTTT
v_gene: TRBV27; j_gene: TRBJ2-6; abundance: .; d_gene: .; CDR3aa: CASSLRTGSSGANVLTF; CDR3nt: TGTGCCAGCAGTCTTAGGACGGGCAGCAGTGGGGCCAACGTCCTGACTTTC
v_gene: TRBV6-6; j_gene: TRBJ2-5; abundance: .; d_gene: .; CDR3aa: CASSYFGPGDGTQYF; CDR3nt: TGTGCCAGCAGTTACTTTGGACCCGGCGATGGGACCCAGTACTTC
v_gene: TRBV5-8; j_gene: TRBJ1-5; abundance: .; d_gene: .; CDR3aa: CASSGQLNQPQHF; CDR3nt: TGTGCCAGCTCGGGGCAGCTCAATCAGCCCCAGCATTTT
v_gene: TRBV2; j_gene: TRBJ2-2; abundance: .; d_gene: .; CDR3aa: CASMEGAPGGELFF; CDR3nt: TGTGCCAGCATGGAGGGGGCCCCAGGCGGGGAGCTGTTTTTT
v_gene: TRBV5-1; j_gene: TRBJ1-2; abundance: .; d_gene: TRBD1; CDR3aa: CASSLDRGTYGYTF; CDR3nt: TGCGCCAGCAGCCTAGACAGGGGGACCTATGGCTACACCTTC
v_gene: TRBV5-6; j_gene: TRBJ2-7; abundance: .; d_gene: .; CDR3aa: CASSFMYEQYF; CDR3nt: TGTGCCAGCAGCTTTATGTACGAGCAGTACTTC
v_gene: TRBV10-3; j_gene: TRBJ2-7; abundance: .; d_gene: .; CDR3aa: CAISERPYEQYF; CDR3nt: TGTGCCATCAGTGAACGACCTTACGAGCAGTACTTC
v_gene: TRBV2; j_gene: TRBJ2-3; abundance: .; d_gene: .; CDR3aa: CASTFGGTDTQYF; CDR3nt: TGTGCCAGCACATTTGGCGGCACAGATACGCAGTATTTT
v_gene: TRBV19; j_gene: TRBJ2-7; abundance: .; d_gene: .; CDR3aa: CASSTGTFYEQYF; CDR3nt: TGTGCCAGTAGTACAGGGACATTTTACGAGCAGTACTTC
v_gene: TRBV7-2; j_gene: TRBJ1-2; abundance: once; d_gene: TRBD1; CDR3aa: CASSLLTGATTGNYGYTF; CDR3nt: TGTGCCAGCAGCTTACTGACAGGGGCGACGACTGGTAACTATGGCTACACCTTC
v_gene: TRBV6-5; j_gene: TRBJ1-5; abundance: many; d_gene: .; CDR3aa: CASSYSNRNQPQHF; CDR3nt: TGTGCCAGCAGTTACTCGAACCGAAATCAGCCCCAGCATTTT
v_gene: TRBV7-7; j_gene: TRBJ2-2; abundance: .; d_gene: .; CDR3aa: CASSSGHNTGELFF; CDR3nt: TGTGCCAGCAGCTCCGGACACAACACCGGGGAGCTGTTTTTT
v_gene: TRBV6-1; j_gene: TRBJ2-7; abundance: .; d_gene: .; CDR3aa: CASSPRGGSYEQYF; CDR3nt: TGTGCCAGCAGTCCCCGTGGGGGGTCCTACGAGCAGTACTTC
v_gene: TRBV13; j_gene: TRBJ1-2; abundance: .; d_gene: .; CDR3aa: CASSLGRGDHYGYTF; CDR3nt: TGTGCCAGCAGCTTAGGACGGGGTGATCACTATGGCTACACCTTC
v_gene: TRBV14; j_gene: TRBJ1-3; abundance: .; d_gene: .; CDR3aa: CASRSGSSGNTIYF; CDR3nt: TGTGCCAGCAGGTCAGGGAGTTCTGGAAACACCATATATTTT
v_gene: TRBV28; j_gene: TRBJ2-7; abundance: .; d_gene: TRBD1; CDR3aa: CASNPGGLYEQYF; CDR3nt: TGTGCCAGCAACCCAGGGGGTCTCTACGAGCAGTACTTC
v_gene: TRBV28; j_gene: TRBJ1-5; abundance: .; d_gene: .; CDR3aa: CASSVGSNQPQHF; CDR3nt: TGTGCCAGCAGTGTCGGCAGCAATCAGCCCCAGCATTTT
v_gene: TRBV5-6; j_gene: TRBJ1-2; abundance: .; d_gene: .; CDR3aa: CASSPGGTYGYTF; CDR3nt: TGTGCCAGCAGCCCGGGCGGGACCTATGGCTACACCTTC
v_gene: TRBV4-1; j_gene: TRBJ2-1; abundance: .; d_gene: .; CDR3aa: CASSRDRYNEQFF; CDR3nt: TGCGCCAGCAGCCGAGACCGATACAATGAGCAGTTCTTC
v_gene: TRBV9; j_gene: TRBJ2-2; abundance: .; d_gene: TRBD1; CDR3aa: CASSVGNRGTGELFF; CDR3nt: TGTGCCAGCAGCGTAGGGAACAGGGGCACCGGGGAGCTGTTTTTT
v_gene: TRBV18; j_gene: TRBJ2-5; abundance: .; d_gene: .; CDR3aa: CASSPRTETQYF; CDR3nt: TGTGCCAGCTCACCCCGCACGGAGACCCAGTACTTC
v_gene: TRBV19; j_gene: TRBJ2-7; abundance: .; d_gene: TRBD1; CDR3aa: CASSTLDRPEQYF; CDR3nt: TGTGCCAGTAGTACCCTGGACAGGCCGGAGCAGTACTTC
v_gene: TRBV18; j_gene: TRBJ2-1; abundance: .; d_gene: .; CDR3aa: CASSPPQPNNEQFF; CDR3nt: TGTGCCAGCTCACCCCCCCAGCCTAACAATGAGCAGTTCTTC
v_gene: TRBV19; j_gene: TRBJ1-1; abundance: once; d_gene: TRBD1; CDR3aa: CASSTSPTGFRREAFF; CDR3nt: TGTGCCAGTAGTACCTCTCCGACAGGGTTTCGGCGTGAAGCTTTCTTT
v_gene: TRBV27; j_gene: TRBJ2-3; abundance: .; d_gene: TRBD1; CDR3aa: CASTDRGQSTDTQYF; CDR3nt: TGTGCCAGCACCGACAGGGGGCAAAGCACAGATACGCAGTATTTT
v_gene: TRBV21-1; j_gene: TRBJ1-2; abundance: .; d_gene: .; CDR3aa: CASSPGGYSYRGYTF; CDR3nt: TGTGCCAGCAGCCCGGGGGGGTATTCTTATAGGGGCTACACCTTC
v_gene: TRBV7-9; j_gene: TRBJ2-6; abundance: .; d_gene: .; CDR3aa: CASSLLLQGESSGANVLTF; CDR3nt: TGTGCCAGCAGCTTATTGTTGCAGGGAGAGAGCTCTGGGGCCAACGTCCTGACTTTC
v_gene: TRBV6-5; j_gene: TRBJ1-1; abundance: .; d_gene: TRBD1; CDR3aa: CASSPGTGGPEAFF; CDR3nt: TGTGCCAGCAGTCCCGGGACAGGCGGCCCTGAAGCTTTCTTT
v_gene: TRBV12-5; j_gene: TRBJ2-3; abundance: .; d_gene: .; CDR3aa: CASLGWDTDTQYF; CDR3nt: TGTGCTAGTCTGGGGTGGGACACAGATACGCAGTATTTT
v_gene: TRBV25-1; j_gene: TRBJ1-3; abundance: .; d_gene: .; CDR3aa: CASSPRTVFSGNTIYF; CDR3nt: TGTGCCAGCAGTCCCCGGACGGTTTTCTCTGGAAACACCATATATTTT
v_gene: TRBV2; j_gene: TRBJ1-5; abundance: .; d_gene: .; CDR3aa: CASSEGGQTYQPQHF; CDR3nt: TGTGCCAGCAGTGAAGGAGGGCAGACCTATCAGCCCCAGCATTTT
v_gene: TRBV28; j_gene: TRBJ1-5; abundance: few; d_gene: .; CDR3aa: CASSWANSNQPQHF; CDR3nt: TGTGCCAGCAGTTGGGCGAATAGCAATCAGCCCCAGCATTTT
v_gene: TRBV2; j_gene: TRBJ2-1; abundance: .; d_gene: .; CDR3aa: CASRLRENEQFF; CDR3nt: TGTGCCAGCAGACTTAGGGAGAATGAGCAGTTCTTC
v_gene: TRBV6-6; j_gene: TRBJ1-3; abundance: .; d_gene: TRBD1; CDR3aa: CASSTGTGIRNTIYF; CDR3nt: TGTGCCAGCAGCACCGGGACAGGGATTCGAAACACCATATATTTT
v_gene: TRBV5-1; j_gene: TRBJ1-2; abundance: .; d_gene: .; CDR3aa: CASSLGGSYGYTF; CDR3nt: TGCGCCAGCAGCTTGGGTGGATCATATGGCTACACCTTC
v_gene: TRBV9; j_gene: TRBJ1-2; abundance: once; d_gene: .; CDR3aa: CASSPGERYGYTF; CDR3nt: TGTGCCAGCAGTCCAGGGGAGAGGTATGGCTACACCTTC
v_gene: TRBV6-6; j_gene: TRBJ1-2; abundance: .; d_gene: .; CDR3aa: CAIKQGGNYGYTF; CDR3nt: TGTGCCATCAAACAGGGAGGTAACTATGGCTACACCTTC
v_gene: TRBV15; j_gene: TRBJ2-5; abundance: .; d_gene: .; CDR3aa: CATSRDIETQYF; CDR3nt: TGTGCCACCAGCAGAGATATAGAGACCCAGTACTTC
v_gene: TRBV5-8; j_gene: TRBJ2-1; abundance: .; d_gene: TRBD2; CDR3aa: CASSLGLAGSNEQFF; CDR3nt: TGTGCCAGCAGCTTGGGGCTAGCGGGAAGCAATGAGCAGTTCTTC
v_gene: TRBV18; j_gene: TRBJ2-1; abundance: few; d_gene: TRBD2; CDR3aa: CASSPPRLAGGSGNEQFF; CDR3nt: TGTGCCAGCTCACCACCGAGACTAGCGGGCGGGTCGGGTAATGAGCAGTTCTTC
v_gene: TRBV28; j_gene: TRBJ2-1; abundance: .; d_gene: .; CDR3aa: CASSFPRGNRGNEQFF; CDR3nt: TGTGCCAGCAGTTTCCCCAGGGGCAATAGGGGCAATGAGCAGTTCTTC
v_gene: TRBV19; j_gene: TRBJ2-7; abundance: .; d_gene: .; CDR3aa: CASRGGWEQYF; CDR3nt: TGTGCCAGTAGGGGCGGGTGGGAGCAGTACTTC
v_gene: TRBV19; j_gene: TRBJ1-2; abundance: .; d_gene: .; CDR3aa: CASKGGTDGYTF; CDR3nt: TGTGCCAGTAAGGGAGGCACCGATGGCTACACCTTC
v_gene: TRBV29-1; j_gene: TRBJ2-1; abundance: .; d_gene: .; CDR3aa: CSVDPTGQNEQFF; CDR3nt: TGCAGCGTCGACCCAACGGGACAAAATGAGCAGTTCTTC
v_gene: TRBV7-2; j_gene: TRBJ2-2; abundance: .; d_gene: TRBD2; CDR3aa: CASSLETSANTGELFF; CDR3nt: TGTGCCAGCAGCTTAGAGACTAGCGCGAACACCGGGGAGCTGTTTTTT
v_gene: TRBV5-6; j_gene: TRBJ2-7; abundance: few; d_gene: TRBD1; CDR3aa: CASSFGSGGPYEQYF; CDR3nt: TGTGCCAGCAGCTTTGGGTCAGGGGGCCCCTACGAGCAGTACTTC
v_gene: TRBV19; j_gene: TRBJ1-5; abundance: .; d_gene: TRBD1; CDR3aa: CASGQDNQPQHF; CDR3nt: TGTGCCAGCGGACAGGACAATCAGCCCCAGCATTTT
v_gene: TRBV12-5; j_gene: TRBJ2-7; abundance: .; d_gene: TRBD1; CDR3aa: CASGRVQGLSYEQYF; CDR3nt: TGTGCTAGTGGCCGAGTACAGGGGCTCTCCTACGAGCAGTACTTC